Each of the 6 T cell receptor beta chains below was sequenced from the same sample in a study of vaccination and CD4 T cells after COVID-19. Researchers used the Oncomine TCR Beta short-read assay to sequence DNA from cultured CD4+ T cells. Using its own MiXCR run on the PCR reads, TCRdb lists one record per CDR3 protein. The sample records roughly 4,400 distinct CDR3 sequences, 48% being singletons. No antigen is known for these receptors. Treatment described: approximately 11-day PBMC culture with coronavirus spike peptide pools or control peptides (ViraFEST assay). The sample consisted of CD4+ T cells from blood, cultured in vitro. All receptors derive from a human donor who had recovered from COVID-19.

The genes are TRBV19 and TRBJ2-3; D is unresolved. Germline V gene lookup returns CDR1 LNHDA and CDR2 SQIVND (reference sequence). This CDR3 spans 11 amino acids. V was clipped by 5 bases and J by 2 bases, with 2 bases between them. CDR3 DNA sequence: TGTGCCAGTAGTGACACAGATACGCAGTATTTT. It codes for CASSDTDTQYF.

The chain carries TRBV5-1 and TRBJ2-7; D might be TRBD2 (5 bases). The ends were cut back, 5 bases at V and 1 base at J, with 10 bases in the middle. The CDR3 consists of 13 residues. Per the germline V gene, CDR1 is SGHRS and CDR2 is YFSETQ. This CDR3 is CASRLSGSYEQYF. The CDR3 DNA is TGCGCCAGCAGGTTGAGCGGTTCCTACGAGCAGTACTTC. Supplemented by reference TRBV5-1 and TRBJ2-7, the full variable domain reads KAGVTQTPRYLIKTRGQQVTLSCSPISGHRSVSWYQQTPGQGLQFLFEYFSETQRNKGNFPGRFSGRQFSNSRSEMNVSTLELGDSALYLCASRLSGSYEQYFGPGTRLTVT.

In its sample, this clonotype was seen a few times. V gene TRBV20-1 combines with J gene TRBJ1-2; D is uncertain. Germline V gene sequence: CDR1 DFQATT, CDR2 SNEGSKA (reference sequence). This CDR3 has 13 amino acids. Trimming stripped 5 bases from V and 6 bases from J, with 16 bases between. CDR3 coding DNA: TGCAGTGCTCTCTCGGCCTCTACAGATGGCTACACCTTC. It yields the protein CSALSASTDGYTF.

The chain uses TRBV7-8 and TRBJ2-5; D assignment may be TRBD1 or TRBD2 (7 bases each). This CDR3 contains 16 residues. V was pared by 3 bases and J by 5 bases, with 19 bases between. CDR1 is SGHVS, CDR2 FQNEAQ, per germline. The CDR3 here is CASSFRGGFSSETQYF. The CDR3 bases are TGTGCCAGCAGCTTCAGGGGGGGCTTTTCTTCCGAGACCCAGTACTTC.

The sample holds a few counts of this clonotype. This chain joins TRBV2 and TRBJ1-1, with D unclear. This CDR3 spans 11 amino acids. CDR1 is SNHLY and CDR2 is FYNNEI in the germline V gene. V was clipped by 5 bases and J by 1 base, with 2 bases between them. The CDR3 loop reads CASSTNTEAFF. The CDR3 nucleotides read TGTGCCAGCAGTACGAACACTGAAGCTTTCTTT.

In this sample, this clonotype turned up a few times. The V gene is TRBV2, the J gene TRBJ1-2, with D unclear. V dropped 3 bases and J dropped 2 bases, with 13 bases sitting between them. Germline lookup yields CDR1 SNHLY and CDR2 FYNNEI. The CDR3 extends over 15 amino acids. The CDR3: CASSDLRTTNYGYTF. In nucleotides, the CDR3 is TGTGCCAGCAGTGACCTTAGGACCACGAACTATGGCTACACCTTC. The full variable domain, its missing parts supplied by reference TRBV2 and TRBJ1-2, is EPEVTQTPSHQVTQMGQEVILRCVPISNHLYFYWYRQILGQKVEFLVSFYNNEISEKSEIFDDQFSVERPDGSNFTLKIRSTKLEDSAMYFCASSDLRTTNYGYTFGSGTRLTVV.